Given below is one T cell receptor (beta chain) in context. What it binds is unknown. From germline, CDR1 is MNHNY and CDR2 SVGAGI (reference sequence). The V and J ends lost 8 bases and 1 base respectively, with 10 bases between them. CDR3 length: 13 residues. This specimen belongs to a study of cytomegalovirus exposure and HLA in healthy donors. Study-level results: Further analysis, carried out later, found HLA-associated TCR beta chains more clonally expanded than equally common other chains. Sequencing artifact likely explains a cluster of highly shared sequence variants. Further analysis was carried out later, and it showed several of the most significant clusters appearing linked to common viral pathogens. Accounts indicate the classifier identified cytomegalovirus status with strong specificity and sensitivity.

PCR was performed using 60 Vbeta and 13 Jbeta primers. This table comes from immunoSEQ multiplex PCR, and its TCRdb copy is limited to in-frame clones, with some not included. The sample yields under 200,000 clones, roughly 84% seen once. The chain couples TRBV6-6 to TRBJ2-3, with D tentatively TRBD2 (6 bases). This receptor was taken from a boy younger than 10 in good health and CMV-seronegative. Source material: PBMCs. The DNA for the CDR3 is TGTGCCAGCCTTACGGGAGGCACAGATACGCAGTATTTT. This encodes CASLTGGTDTQYF.